These T cell receptor beta chains were read from a single sample in a study of monozygotic twins with inflammatory bowel disease. No DNA is given; TCRdb re-called the 5' RACE reads and lists each CDR3 protein once. The table lists about 450,000 distinct CDR3 sequences. Input material: blood. The source of these receptors is a human donor with ulcerative colitis or Crohn's disease, or a healthy co-twin of an affected twin (not recorded which). The CDR3 runs from the conserved cysteine through the conserved F or W.

CASSHNNPGPDTQYF	TRBV3-1	TRBJ2-3
CSFNSGFNTEAFF	TRBV29-1	TRBJ1-1
CSASGTVNTEAFF	TRBV20-1	TRBJ1-1
CASSSSGPRGDKNIQYF	TRBV7-3	TRBJ2-4
CAIGETGLGNQPQHF	TRBV10-3	TRBJ1-5
CASSLGLAGASEQFF	TRBV12-3/TRBV12-4	TRBJ2-1
CSATPRDQYNSPLHF	TRBV20-1	TRBJ1-6
CASSSTSGRTYEQYF	TRBV7-9	TRBJ2-7
CAHTGGPYNSPLHF	TRBV30	TRBJ1-6
CASSFRGDYGYTF	TRBV7-2	TRBJ1-2
CASSLPSGTGSYEQYF	TRBV5-1	TRBJ2-7
CASSVAGEVSGELFF	TRBV6-1	TRBJ2-2
CASSLGPPSGRETGELFF	TRBV7-2	TRBJ2-2
CASTTLQEGPNTGELFF	TRBV12-3/TRBV12-4	TRBJ2-2
CASSSGELSYEQYF	TRBV6-5	TRBJ2-7
CASSLGMGLAGNEQFF	TRBV7-7	TRBJ2-1
CASSFTVFSNQPQHF	TRBV7-2	TRBJ1-5
CASRTSGALYEQYF	TRBV28	TRBJ2-7
CASSLDGMNTEAFF	TRBV5-1	TRBJ1-1
CASSLPPSGVTDTQYF	TRBV11-1	TRBJ2-3
CASSVSTGGQETQYF	TRBV9	TRBJ2-5
CASSPSPNTEAFF	TRBV7-3	TRBJ1-1
CASNPEGGYTEAFF	TRBV6-1	TRBJ1-1
CATGSNTGELFF	TRBV24-1	TRBJ2-2
CASSLDQGWGTQYF	TRBV11-2	TRBJ2-5
CAVRGAGNEQFF	TRBV10-3	TRBJ2-1
CASLHAGTTTYEQYF	TRBV6-1	TRBJ2-7
CASSISGTGVTGELFF	TRBV19	TRBJ2-2
CASATGMNTEAFF	TRBV9	TRBJ1-1
CASSPPGRSSGANVLTF	TRBV18	TRBJ2-6
CSARVGGRGTGELFF	TRBV20-1	TRBJ2-2
CASSTGVYGYTF	TRBV2	TRBJ1-2
CASSVDLYSGSSYNEQFF	TRBV9	TRBJ2-1
CASSDSQGVGYTF	TRBV6-4	TRBJ1-2
CAWTPPQVNTNYGYTF	TRBV30	TRBJ1-2
CASSLEGRRLFF	TRBV7-2	TRBJ1-4
CAWSSESGEKLFF	TRBV30	TRBJ1-4